One and the same sample provided the 23 T cell receptor beta chains below, sequenced in a study of blood T cell repertoires in COVID-19. Sequencing used immunoSEQ multiplex PCR; TCRdb keeps in-frame clones, though not all of them. The top ten hold more than 1.5% of the sample, which has about 250,000 clones, more than 75% seen once. The sample consisted of PBMCs or T cells enriched from blood (not recorded which). Source of these receptors: a man between 35 and 55 years old who had recovered from COVID-19.

The table lists this clone with a count of one. V is TRBV19 and J is TRBJ1-1, with 7 bases matching TRBD1. The germline gives CDR1 LNHDA, CDR2 SQIVND (reference sequence). CDR3 length: 17 amino acids. With V trimmed by 3 bases and J by 1 base, 11 bases remained unmatched. CDR3 sequence: CASSIFGEGGRNTEAFF. The CDR3 DNA is TGTGCCAGTAGTATTTTCGGAGAAGGGGGCCGGAACACTGAAGCTTTCTTT. The variable domain in full, completed from reference TRBV19 and TRBJ1-1, reads DGGITQSPKYLFRKEGQNVTLSCEQNLNHDAMYWYRQDPGQGLRLIYYSQIVNDFQKGDIAEGYSVSREKKESFPLTVTSAQKNPTAFYLCASSIFGEGGRNTEAFFGQGTRLTVV.

This clone was seen a few times. The chain has TRBV9 and TRBJ1-6, with TRBD1 identical over 7 bases. CDR3 length: 14 residues. J was trimmed by 9 bases and V by 0 bases; bases with no gene match: 3. Per germline, CDR1 SGDLS and CDR2 YYNGEE. As DNA, the CDR3 is TGTGCCAGCAGCGTAGGACAGGGCCCTTCACCCCTCCACTTT. Translating gives CASSVGQGPSPLHF.

This clone was detected once. CDR3 sequence (DNA): TGTGCCAGCAGTTCGTTCCGGACAGGGGGCTCTCTAGGCAATCAGCCCCAGCATTTT. Its protein is CASSSFRTGGSLGNQPQHF. V is TRBV27 and J is TRBJ1-5, with 11 bases aligning to TRBD1. CDR1 MNHEY and CDR2 SMNVEV come from the germline V gene (reference sequence). The V segment lost 4 bases and the J segment 2 bases; nucleotides outside the gene matches: 13. This CDR3 has 19 residues.

The CDR3 region is CASSLSAQGRWRGYTF. The DNA of the CDR3 is TGTGCCAGCAGTTTATCCGCACAGGGAAGGTGGCGGGGCTACACCTTC. This chain joins TRBV27 and TRBJ1-2; the D gene is possibly TRBD1 (6 bases). CDR1 and CDR2 (germline): MNHEY, SMNVEV (reference sequence). V lost 0 bases and J 8 bases, leaving 19 bases between the germline ends. This CDR3 comprises 16 residues.

The rearrangement joins TRBV3-1 (or the pseudogene TRBV3-2) to TRBJ1-2; 8 nucleotides align to TRBD1. Losses at the gene ends were 3 bases for V and 6 bases for J; bases not matched to a gene: 3. This CDR3 has 13 residues. Germline V gene sequence: CDR1 LGHDT, CDR2 YNNKEL (reference sequence). The CDR3 region has the DNA TGTGCCAGCAGCCAGGGACAGGCGGATGGCTACACCTTC. This codes for CASSQGQADGYTF.

The chain recombines TRBV6-5 with TRBJ2-2; 9 bases are shared with TRBD2. V shed 8 bases, J shed 0 bases, and the junction held 4 bases outside the gene matches. The germline V gene encodes CDR1 MNHEY and CDR2 SVGAGI. CDR3 length: 15 amino acids. CDR3 sequence (DNA): TGTGCCAGCGGCCGGACTAGCGCGAACACCGGGGAGCTGTTTTTT. The encoded protein is CASGRTSANTGELFF.

The J gene is TRBJ1-6, the V gene TRBV7-2; TRBD1 matches at 7 bases. The V gene end was trimmed by 5 bases and the J gene end by 5 bases; junction bases not matched to a gene: 9. Germline V lookup: CDR1 SGHTA, CDR2 FQGNSA. The CDR3 runs to 16 residues. The CDR3 loop is CASSETSTGNNSPLHF. DNA for the CDR3: TGTGCCAGCAGCGAAACATCGACAGGGAATAATTCACCCCTCCACTTT.

This clone was observed a few times. The gene calls are TRBV14 and TRBJ1-2; D might be TRBD1 (6 bases). The V gene's germline CDR1 is SGHDN and CDR2 FVKESK. The germline V and J ends were trimmed by 6 bases and 5 bases, with 19 bases remaining between them. This CDR3 contains 15 residues. CDR3 nucleotides: TGTGCCAGCAGTTTTGGGGCCGGGACACTATATGGCTACACCTTC. This translates into CASSFGAGTLYGYTF.

In DNA, the CDR3 is TGCGCCAGCAGCTCCCTATTACCTAGCTCCTACAATGAGCAGTTCTTC. Its protein product is CASSSLLPSSYNEQFF. The rearrangement uses TRBV5-1 and TRBJ2-1; no firm D call. The V end lost 3 bases, the J end lost 0 bases, and 13 bases lay between the germline ends. Per the germline V gene, CDR1 is SGHRS and CDR2 is YFSETQ. There are 16 residues in the CDR3. The full variable domain, with the rest looked up from reference TRBV5-1 and TRBJ2-1, is KAGVTQTPRYLIKTRGQQVTLSCSPISGHRSVSWYQQTPGQGLQFLFEYFSETQRNKGNFPGRFSGRQFSNSRSEMNVSTLELGDSALYLCASSSLLPSSYNEQFFGPGTRLTVL.

V gene TRBV11-2 combines with J gene TRBJ1-3, with a possible D match to TRBD1 (5 bases). In germline, CDR1 is SGHAT, CDR2 FQNNGV. V lost 1 base and J lost 2, with 9 bases in between. The CDR3 consists of 15 residues. The CDR3 loop reads CASSLGSGAGNTIYF. DNA of the CDR3: TGTGCCAGCAGCTTAGGTTCGGGGGCTGGAAACACCATATATTTT.

V usage is TRBV18 and J usage is TRBJ1-4, with 8 positions matching TRBD1. Germline V lookup: CDR1 KGHSH, CDR2 LQKENI. CDR3 size: 13 residues. V lost 6 bases, J lost 8 bases, and 5 bases stayed unmatched. CDR3 region: CASSVTGEEKLFF. The CDR3 nucleotides read TGTGCCAGCTCCGTGACAGGGGAGGAAAAACTGTTTTTT.

The rearrangement joins TRBV9 to TRBJ2-7; 11 nucleotides align to TRBD2. The V gene's germline CDR1 is SGDLS and CDR2 YYNGEE. J gave up 1 base and V 3 bases, and 9 bases lay outside the gene matches. The CDR3 totals 17 residues. The CDR3 here is CASSEGLAGGQSYEQYF. The CDR3 region has the DNA TGTGCCAGCAGCGAGGGTCTAGCGGGGGGTCAATCCTACGAGCAGTACTTC.

The CDR3 spells CASGKGARASSQPQHF. Written as DNA, the CDR3 is TGTGCCAGCGGGAAGGGGGCACGCGCTTCATCCCAGCCCCAGCATTTT. This sequence joins TRBV7-9 and TRBJ1-5; 7 nucleotides match TRBD1. The germline V gene encodes CDR1 SEHNR and CDR2 FQNEAQ (reference sequence). The trim removed 8 bases at V and 7 bases at J, leaving 17 bases unmatched. The CDR3 runs to 16 residues.

This clone has just a few counts. This chain links TRBV4-3 with TRBJ2-3, with a tentative D call TRBD2 (5 bases). The CDR3 totals 17 residues. V gave up 0 bases and J gave up 2 bases, with 15 bases separating them. Germline CDR1 reads LGHNA; CDR2 reads YSLEER. CDR3: CASSQDRERRSTDTQYF. The CDR3 coding sequence is TGCGCCAGCAGCCAAGATCGTGAGCGGAGATCCACAGATACGCAGTATTTT.

This clone was found a few times. V usage is TRBV5-8 and J usage is TRBJ2-3; a weak D match, TRBD1 (6 bases). From germline, CDR1 is SGHTS and CDR2 YDEGEE. Trimming pared 0 bases from V and 0 bases from J, leaving 14 bases between. The CDR3 has 17 residues. The CDR3 reads CASSLATTGFSTDTQYF. CDR3 coding DNA: TGTGCCAGCAGCTTGGCAACGACAGGCTTCAGCACAGATACGCAGTATTTT.

This clone was counted only a few times. This chain joins TRBV15 and TRBJ2-7, with D possibly being TRBD2 (5 bases). Germline loops: CDR1 LNHNV, CDR2 YYDKDF (reference sequence). Trimming took 0 bases from V and 4 from J, leaving 10 bases between them. The CDR3 spans 14 residues. This CDR3 is CATSRDSGSYEQYF. CDR3 nucleotides: TGTGCCACCAGCAGAGACAGCGGCTCATACGAGCAGTACTTC.

The chain carries TRBV19 and TRBJ1-2, with D possibly TRBD1 on 5 matching bases. The CDR3 is made up of 11 amino acids. CDR1 LNHDA and CDR2 SQIVND come from the germline V gene (reference sequence). CDR3 sequence (DNA): TGTGCTTCTGACAGTAACTATGGCTACACCTTC. It is translated as CASDSNYGYTF.

The chain joins TRBV2 to TRBJ1-1; TRBD1 is a possible D gene (5 bases). The CDR3 spans 14 residues. The V end was cut by 3 bases, the J end by 1 base, with 9 bases between. Looked up from germline, CDR1 is SNHLY and CDR2 is FYNNEI. In DNA form, the CDR3 reads TGTGCCAGCAGTGATGGGGGGAAGAACACTGAAGCTTTCTTT. Its protein product is CASSDGGKNTEAFF. The variable domain in full, completed from reference TRBV2 and TRBJ1-1, reads EPEVTQTPSHQVTQMGQEVILRCVPISNHLYFYWYRQILGQKVEFLVSFYNNEISEKSEIFDDQFSVERPDGSNFTLKIRSTKLEDSAMYFCASSDGGKNTEAFFGQGTRLTVV.

This chain links TRBV2 with TRBJ1-5; 7 nucleotides line up with TRBD1. Germline V gene lookup returns CDR1 SNHLY and CDR2 FYNNEI. Losses at the gene ends were 1 base for V and 5 bases for J; bases not matched to a gene: 2. The CDR3 loop spans 14 amino acids. Here the CDR3 reads CASSEGQGYQPQHF. The CDR3, as DNA: TGTGCCAGCAGTGAAGGACAGGGCTATCAGCCCCAGCATTTT.

V usage is TRBV19 and J usage is TRBJ2-5; 8 bases line up with TRBD2. Trimming cost V 10 bases and J 7 bases; bases outside gene matches: 20. This CDR3 contains 16 residues. Germline V gene sequence: CDR1 LNHDA, CDR2 SQIVND (reference sequence). The CDR3 sequence: CATANPGGANRGTQYF. The CDR3 coding sequence is TGTGCCACCGCGAACCCGGGAGGGGCCAATCGTGGGACCCAGTACTTC.

The genes are TRBV5-1 and TRBJ1-1, with D maybe TRBD1 (6 bases). Germline V gives CDR1 SGHRS, CDR2 YFSETQ. The V end was cut by 4 bases, the J end by 6 bases, with 10 bases between. The CDR3 runs to 12 residues. The CDR3 reads CASSQGPAEAFF. In DNA, the CDR3 is TGCGCCAGCAGCCAGGGGCCGGCTGAAGCTTTCTTT.

The V and J genes are TRBV3-1 (or the pseudogene TRBV3-2) and TRBJ1-1, with TRBD1 matching over 10 bases. This CDR3 region has 14 residues. CDR1 is LGHDT, CDR2 YNNKEL, per germline (reference sequence). V shed 5 bases, J shed 1 base, and the junction held 1 base outside the gene matches. The CDR3 protein is CASSRQGANTEAFF. Here the CDR3 DNA reads TGTGCCAGCAGCAGACAGGGGGCGAACACTGAAGCTTTCTTT.

This clone has just one count. The chain joins TRBV5-8 to TRBJ1-1; 7 positions agree with TRBD1. The CDR3 is made up of 15 amino acids. J lost 11 bases, V lost 4 bases, and 17 bases had no gene match. Germline V CDR1 and CDR2: SGHTS, YDEGEE. The CDR3: CASSRTGTALSAAFF. CDR3 DNA sequence: TGTGCCAGCAGCCGAACGGGGACAGCCCTTTCGGCGGCTTTCTTT.